The 3 T cell receptor beta chains below all came from one sample that was sequenced in a study of cytomegalovirus exposure and HLA in healthy donors. Both 60 Vbeta primers and 13 Jbeta primers went into the PCR. Sequencing used immunoSEQ multiplex PCR; TCRdb keeps in-frame clones, though not all of them. Counted here are more than 95,000 clones, approximately 69% occurring once; the ten biggest clones make up 3.5% to 4.5%. Specimen: PBMCs. These receptors were taken from a man in his forties in good health and CMV-seropositive.

The chain carries TRBV7-3 and TRBJ2-1, with 7 bases identical to TRBD2. The V segment lost 1 base and the J segment 5 bases; nucleotides outside the gene matches: 8. Looked up from germline, CDR1 is SGHTA and CDR2 is FQGTGA. The CDR3 extends over 16 amino acids. The CDR3 DNA is TGTGCCAGCAGCTTAATGGGCGGGAGTTGGAACAATGAGCAGTTCTTC. Encoded protein: CASSLMGGSWNNEQFF. Variable domain in full (rest from reference TRBV7-3 and TRBJ2-1): GAGVSQTPSNKVTEKGKYVELRCDPISGHTALYWYRQSLGQGPEFLIYFQGTGAADDSGLPNDRFFAVRPEGSVSTLKIQRTERGDSAVYLCASSLMGGSWNNEQFFGPGTRLTVL.

V gene TRBV5-4 combines with J gene TRBJ1-1, with a possible D match to TRBD1 (6 bases). The V and J ends lost 3 bases and 1 base respectively, with 10 bases between them. Germline assignment: CDR1 SGHNT and CDR2 YYREEE (reference sequence). The CDR3 is 14 amino acids. CDR3 region: CASSSGDRNTEAFF. The CDR3 DNA is TGTGCCAGCAGCTCAGGGGATAGGAACACTGAAGCTTTCTTT.

Notes on this clone: The germline gene is not matched at one end of the junction; a read error may be the cause. This rearrangement joins TRBV5-4 to TRBJ2-1; the match to TRBD2 covers 15 bases. Germline V gene data show CDR1 as SGHNT and CDR2 as YYREEE (reference sequence). The CDR3 extends over 13 amino acids. CDR3 loop: CASSSGTSGGWVF. For the CDR3, the DNA is TGTGCCAGCAGTTCCGGGACTAGCGGGGGGTGGGTCTTC.